The 30 T cell receptor beta chains in this list originate from one sample, sequenced in a study of blood T cell repertoires in COVID-19. Measured with immunoSEQ multiplex PCR; TCRdb has only the in-frame clones, and not every one. The sample shows 250,000 to 350,000 clones, roughly 85% of them seen only once. The sequencing sample was made of peripheral blood. These receptors all come from a woman aged 30 to 39 with active or convalescent COVID-19.

The chain uses TRBV7-9 and TRBJ2-7, with D possibly matching TRBD1 (5 bases). Trimming stripped 8 bases from V and 3 bases from J, with 11 bases between. The CDR3 contains 12 residues. The germline gives CDR1 SEHNR, CDR2 FQNEAQ (reference sequence). The CDR3 is CASSAGYYEQYF. The DNA of the CDR3 is TGTGCCAGCTCGGCAGGGTACTACGAGCAGTACTTC.

The chain combines TRBV4-1 with TRBJ1-5; D uncertain. The germline gives CDR1 MGHRA, CDR2 YSYEKL. The CDR3 contains 19 residues. Trimming removed 0 bases at V and 1 base at J, with 19 bases between. This CDR3 is CASSQEVAGSYVSNQPQHF. The CDR3 region has the DNA TGCGCCAGCAGCCAAGAAGTCGCGGGGTCTTACGTGAGCAATCAGCCCCAGCATTTT.

The chain is built from TRBV28 and TRBJ1-2, with 9 bases fitting TRBD1. The V and J ends lost 6 bases and 6 bases, in that order; junction bases with no gene match: 11. CDR1 is MDHEN, CDR2 SYDVKM, per germline. There are 15 residues in the CDR3. The CDR3 loop reads CASSRPSQGADGYTF. In DNA, the CDR3 is TGTGCCAGCAGCCGACCATCACAGGGGGCCGATGGCTACACCTTC.

A single count supports this clone. This sequence joins TRBV21-1 and TRBJ1-5; whether TRBD1, the table's D call, matches the DNA was not checked. TRBV21-1 is marked as a pseudogene. The CDR3 length is 13 residues. CDR3 bases: TGTGCCAGCTTAGGACAGGGCGGTCAGCCCCAGCATTTT. Translation: CASLGQGGQPQHF.

The chain is built from TRBV10-3 and TRBJ2-2; possible D gene TRBD1, 7 bases. The CDR3 has 14 residues. Trimming removed 6 bases at V and 5 bases at J, with 13 bases between. Germline V lookup: CDR1 ENHRY, CDR2 SYGVKD. CDR3 DNA: TGTGCCATCAGCCCCAGGGGGGAAACCGGGGAGCTGTTTTTT. It encodes CAISPRGETGELFF.

The rearrangement joins TRBV5-4 to TRBJ1-1; D gene unclear. The length of the CDR3 is 13 residues. Germline CDR1 SGHNT, CDR2 YYREEE (reference sequence). Trimming pared 4 bases from V and 1 base from J, leaving 8 bases between. DNA of the CDR3: TGTGCCAGCAGCCTCAACAGGAACACTGAAGCTTTCTTT. Its protein product is CASSLNRNTEAFF.

CDR3 loop: CASSQDGRGNTEAFF. The CDR3 nucleotides are TGCGCCAGCAGCCAAGATGGAAGGGGGAACACTGAAGCTTTCTTT. The chain couples TRBV4-3 to TRBJ1-1; D possibly corresponds to TRBD1 (5 bases). The V end was cut by 0 bases, the J end by 1 base, with 9 bases between. The CDR3 is made up of 15 amino acids. The germline CDR1 and CDR2 sequences are LGHNA and YSLEER.

This clone occurred once. The chain links TRBV6-6 to TRBJ1-6; 7 bases agree with TRBD1. CDR1 and CDR2 from the germline V gene are MNHNY and SVGAGI (reference sequence). The V segment lost 10 bases and the J segment 7 bases; nucleotides outside the gene matches: 7. The CDR3 has 13 amino acids. The CDR3 coding sequence is TGTGCCATCCGGGACAGAGTAAATTCACCCCTCCACTTT. It codes for CAIRDRVNSPLHF.

This clone was recorded a few times. This rearrangement joins TRBV15 to TRBJ2-7; weak D call: TRBD2 (5 bases). Germline CDR1 and CDR2: LNHNV and YYDKDF (reference sequence). The CDR3 extends over 14 amino acids. V gave up 0 bases and J gave up 4 bases, with 10 bases separating them. CDR3 sequence reads: CATSRDRRGYEQYF. In DNA form, the CDR3 reads TGTGCCACCAGCAGAGATCGTCGGGGTTACGAGCAGTACTTC.

The V gene is TRBV19, the J gene TRBJ1-2, with 11 bases identical to TRBD1. The CDR3 length is 15 residues. The germline CDR1 and CDR2 sequences are LNHDA and SQIVND (reference sequence). J was trimmed by 4 bases and V by 6 bases; bases with no gene match: 7. DNA for the CDR3: TGTGCCAGTAGCGAATCGGGGACAGGGGGCTATGGCTACACCTTC. Amino acid sequence: CASSESGTGGYGYTF.

The rearrangement joins TRBV21-1 to TRBJ1-4. TRBV21-1 is marked as a pseudogene. This CDR3 is 14 amino acids long. CDR3 amino acids: CATIVGGGKEKLFF. The CDR3 bases are TGTGCCACCATTGTGGGGGGGGGAAAGGAAAAACTGTTTTTT.

The rearrangement uses TRBV30 and TRBJ2-3; D possibly corresponds to TRBD2 (6 bases). CDR1 GTSNPN and CDR2 SVGIG come from the germline V gene (reference sequence). V gave up 2 bases and J gave up 1 base, with 16 bases separating them. The CDR3 sequence is 16 residues long. The CDR3 spells CAWSPLTSSRTDTQYF. DNA for the CDR3: TGTGCCTGGAGTCCTCTGACTAGTTCCCGCACAGATACGCAGTATTTT.

This rearrangement joins TRBV15 to TRBJ1-5; D ambiguous. The CDR3 covers 15 residues. Germline lookup yields CDR1 LNHNV and CDR2 YYDKDF (reference sequence). The germline V and J ends were trimmed by 0 bases and 6 bases, with 12 bases remaining between them. This chain's CDR3 is CATSRDPGVGQPQHF. DNA for the CDR3: TGTGCCACCAGCAGAGATCCGGGTGTGGGTCAGCCCCAGCATTTT.

The chain couples TRBV16 to TRBJ2-5; the D gene is possibly TRBD1 (6 bases). The germline CDR1 and CDR2 sequences are KGHSY and FQNENV. The CDR3 is made up of 14 amino acids. The ends were cut back, 1 base at V and 5 bases at J, with 11 bases in the middle. In DNA form, the CDR3 reads TGTGCCAGCAGCCAATATAGGGGGAAGGAGACCCAGTACTTC. Translation: CASSQYRGKETQYF.

This clone has more than one count but fewer than ten. The DNA of the CDR3 is TGTGCCAGCAGTGCGACGACAGGGCGGCGGGCTGAAGCTTTCTTT. Protein: CASSATTGRRAEAFF. This chain joins TRBV7-8 and TRBJ1-1; 7 bases agree with TRBD1. The CDR3 has 15 amino acids. Trimming removed 6 bases from V and 6 bases from J; junction bases left unmatched: 13. Germline CDR1 and CDR2: SGHVS and FQNEAQ.

The DNA of the CDR3 is TGCAGCGTTGAGGGCAGGAACAATGAGCAGTTCTTC. This encodes CSVEGRNNEQFF. This chain links TRBV29-1 with TRBJ2-1; D uncertain. The germline gives CDR1 SQVTM, CDR2 ANQGSEA. V dropped 3 bases and J dropped 5 bases, with 8 bases sitting between them. This CDR3 region has 12 residues.

As for this clone: Other DNA sequences in the same sample also yield this CDR3. CDR3 sequence: CASSLNRGQPQHF. CDR3 coding DNA: TGTGCCAGCAGCCTCAACAGGGGTCAGCCCCAGCATTTT. The rearrangement uses TRBV3-1 (or the pseudogene TRBV3-2) and TRBJ1-5, with 7 bases matching TRBD1. This CDR3 is built from 13 residues. Germline V CDR1 and CDR2: LGHDT, YNNKEL (reference sequence). V shed 4 bases and J 6 bases; nucleotides not matched to a gene: 3.

The V and J genes are TRBV10-2 and TRBJ1-3; a weak D match, TRBD1 (6 bases). Per germline, CDR1 WSHSY and CDR2 SAAADI. The CDR3 runs to 16 residues. With 5 bases removed from V and 2 bases from J, the gap between germline ends came to 16 bases. The CDR3 spells CASSTTGTPPGNTIYF. CDR3 nucleotide sequence: TGCGCCAGCAGTACCACAGGGACCCCCCCTGGAAACACCATATATTTT.

This clone has just a few counts. The chain combines TRBV5-1 with TRBJ2-1; 13 nucleotides agree with TRBD2. The junction had 10 bases not matched to a gene; V was cut back by 7 bases and J by 0 bases. CDR3 length equals 18 residues. Germline-derived CDR1 and CDR2 are SGHRS and YFSETQ. CDR3 nucleotide sequence: TGCGCCAGCGACTGGGGACTAGCGGGGCGCAACTCCTACAATGAGCAGTTCTTC. As protein: CASDWGLAGRNSYNEQFF.

This sequence joins TRBV10-3 and TRBJ2-7; TRBD1 agrees at 10 bases. The CDR3 spans 13 residues. Trimming cost V 5 bases and J 5 bases; bases outside gene matches: 3. The germline CDR1 and CDR2 sequences are ENHRY and SYGVKD. The CDR3 bases are TGTGCCATCAGTAGGACAGGGGGTGACGAGCAGTACTTC. As protein: CAISRTGGDEQYF.

V and J are TRBV21-1 and TRBJ1-3; the D call of TRBD1 is as the table states it, not checked on the DNA. TRBV21-1 is tagged as a pseudogene. CDR3 length: 18 amino acids. As DNA, the CDR3 is TGTGCCAGCAGCAAAAGATTGTGGACAGGTGGTTTCGGAAACACCATATATTTT. Protein sequence: CASSKRLWTGGFGNTIYF.

This chain joins TRBV18 and TRBJ1-2; D unresolved. The germline V and J ends were trimmed by 0 bases and 8 bases, with 16 bases remaining between them. The CDR3 is 15 amino acids. CDR1 and CDR2 (germline): KGHSH, LQKENI. The CDR3, as DNA: TGTGCCAGCTCACCACCGCGGGGAGTAGGTCGCGGCTACACCTTC. It yields the protein CASSPPRGVGRGYTF. Variable domain in full (rest from reference TRBV18 and TRBJ1-2): NAGVMQNPRHLVRRRGQEARLRCSPMKGHSHVYWYRQLPEEGLKFMVYLQKENIIDESGMPKERFSAEFPKEGPSILRIQQVVRGDSAAYFCASSPPRGVGRGYTFGSGTRLTVV.

This chain joins TRBV19 and TRBJ1-5, with 7 positions matching TRBD1. This CDR3 contains 16 residues. The V and J ends lost 7 bases and 3 bases, in that order; junction bases with no gene match: 12. CDR1 and CDR2 (germline): LNHDA, SQIVND (reference sequence). CDR3 coding DNA: TGTGCCAGTAACGTTGGCGGGACAGTAATCAATCAGCCCCAGCATTTT. As protein: CASNVGGTVINQPQHF.

This chain connects TRBV29-1 to TRBJ1-3; 10 bases fit TRBD1. Germline CDR1 reads SQVTM; CDR2 reads ANQGSEA. The CDR3 length is 14 residues. The V and J ends lost 6 bases and 4 bases, in that order; junction bases with no gene match: 6. The DNA of the CDR3 is TGCAGCGTGGGGGACAGGGGTACAGGAAACACCATATATTTT. This codes for CSVGDRGTGNTIYF.

The chain joins TRBV11-2 to TRBJ2-2; 9 nucleotides agree with TRBD2. V shed 5 bases and J 0 bases; nucleotides not matched to a gene: 13. Looked up from germline, CDR1 is SGHAT and CDR2 is FQNNGV. CDR3 size: 19 residues. This CDR3 is CASSHAGSGGLTNTGELFF. Here the CDR3 DNA reads TGTGCCAGCAGCCATGCCGGTAGCGGGGGACTTACGAACACCGGGGAGCTGTTTTTT.

This clone was detected once. For the CDR3, the DNA is TGTGCCAGCAGCCAAGATATCAACAGGGTGGTAGATACGCAGTATTTT. It codes for CASSQDINRVVDTQYF. The chain uses TRBV14 and TRBJ2-3; the D gene is possibly TRBD1 (6 bases). CDR1 and CDR2 from the germline V gene are SGHDN and FVKESK. The CDR3 runs 16 residues. V gave up 0 bases and J gave up 5 bases, with 15 bases separating them. The full variable domain, its missing parts supplied by reference TRBV14 and TRBJ2-3, is EAGVTQFPSHSVIEKGQTVTLRCDPISGHDNLYWYRRVMGKEIKFLLHFVKESKQDESGMPNNRFLAERTGGTYSTLKVQPAELEDSGVYFCASSQDINRVVDTQYFGPGTRLTVL.

The V and J genes are TRBV19 and TRBJ1-2; 7 positions agree with TRBD1. V was clipped by 4 bases and J by 2 bases; unmatched bases: 1. The CDR3 spans 13 residues. Germline V gene data show CDR1 as LNHDA and CDR2 as SQIVND (reference sequence). DNA of the CDR3: TGTGCCAGTAGTACGACAGGGAACTATGGCTACACCTTC. It translates to CASSTTGNYGYTF. Full variable domain (rest looked up from reference TRBV19 and TRBJ1-2): DGGITQSPKYLFRKEGQNVTLSCEQNLNHDAMYWYRQDPGQGLRLIYYSQIVNDFQKGDIAEGYSVSREKKESFPLTVTSAQKNPTAFYLCASSTTGNYGYTFGSGTRLTVV.

This chain connects TRBV5-6 to TRBJ1-6; D might be TRBD1 (5 bases). CDR1 is SGHDT, CDR2 YYEEEE, per germline. V was trimmed by 2 bases and J by 5 bases, leaving 14 bases between them. The CDR3 contains 16 residues. The CDR3 here is CASSFAPPGDNSPLHF. CDR3 DNA sequence: TGTGCCAGCAGCTTTGCGCCGCCGGGGGATAATTCACCCCTCCACTTT.

This clone was observed a few times. The CDR3 reads CASSQSGRAYNEQFF. CDR3 DNA: TGCGCCAGCAGCCAGAGCGGTCGGGCCTACAATGAGCAGTTCTTC. The chain has TRBV4-1 and TRBJ2-1; D may be TRBD2 (5 bases). The CDR3 is made up of 15 amino acids. Trimming took 3 bases from V and 2 from J, leaving 11 bases between them. Germline CDR1 is MGHRA and CDR2 is YSYEKL.

This chain uses TRBV5-6 with TRBJ2-6; TRBD1 matches at 8 bases. The J segment lost 0 bases and the V segment lost 3 bases, leaving 5 bases of the junction unmatched. This CDR3 region has 17 residues. Looked up from germline, CDR1 is SGHDT and CDR2 is YYEEEE. CDR3 amino acids: CASSYGQGVSGANVLTF. As DNA, the CDR3 is TGTGCCAGCAGCTACGGACAGGGAGTCTCTGGGGCCAACGTCCTGACTTTC.